The source of this T cell receptor (beta chain) is a study of cytomegalovirus exposure and HLA in healthy donors. About the study: Just over 80% of roughly 430 genotyped donors fell in the Caucasian-associated ancestry cluster.

The PCR employed 60 Vbeta primers together with 13 Jbeta primers. Libraries were prepared by immunoSEQ multiplex PCR; TCRdb keeps only in-frame clonotypes and omits some of them. The sample has roughly 200,000 clones; about 90% are singletons. CDR1 SGDLS and CDR2 YYNGEE come from the germline V gene. Losses at the gene ends were 2 bases for V and 1 base for J; bases not matched to a gene: 5. The CDR3 loop spans 15 amino acids. The chain uses TRBV9 and TRBJ2-5; TRBD1 matches at 7 bases. Sequencing used PBMCs. The receptor comes from a man aged 30 to 39 in good health and CMV-seronegative. CDR3: CASSVVTGPQETQYF. CDR3 DNA sequence: TGTGCCAGCAGCGTTGTGACAGGGCCCCAAGAGACCCAGTACTTC.